Below, 29 T cell receptor beta chains from the same sample are listed, as sequenced in a study of cytomegalovirus exposure and HLA in healthy donors. The PCR employed 60 Vbeta primers together with 13 Jbeta primers. Sequenced by immunoSEQ multiplex PCR; TCRdb stores in-frame clones only, minus some. The sample shows roughly 290,000 clones, over 85% of them seen only once. The sample was PBMCs. The receptor source for this set is a woman under 30 in good health and CMV-seronegative.

V gene TRBV7-3 combines with J gene TRBJ2-5; 7 nucleotides align to TRBD2. Trimming at V came to 2 bases and at J to 11 bases, leaving 8 bases not matched to a gene. The CDR3 spans 13 residues. The germline CDR1 and CDR2 sequences are SGHTA and FQGTGA. The CDR3 DNA reads as TGTGCCAGCAGCTTACGCAGGGAGGGAGAGCAGTACTTC. Its translation is CASSLRREGEQYF.

This chain connects TRBV9 to TRBJ2-1; D is possibly TRBD2 (6 bases). The germline V and J ends were trimmed by 4 bases and 8 bases, with 13 bases remaining between them. CDR3 size: 13 residues. In germline, CDR1 is SGDLS, CDR2 YYNGEE. CDR3 DNA sequence: TGTGCCAGCAGCCGGGACTCCCTATATGAGCAGTTCTTC. This sequence encodes CASSRDSLYEQFF. Looking up the rest from reference TRBV9 and TRBJ2-1 gives the full variable domain: DSGVTQTPKHLITATGQRVTLRCSPRSGDLSVYWYQQSLDQGLQFLIQYYNGEERAKGNILERFSAQQFPDLHSELNLSSLELGDSALYFCASSRDSLYEQFFGPGTRLTVL.

This clone has only a few counts. V usage is TRBV27 and J usage is TRBJ1-2, with TRBD1 matching 7 bases. The CDR3 runs 18 residues. The germline CDR1 and CDR2 sequences are MNHEY and SMNVEV (reference sequence). V lost 4 bases and J lost 0; bases outside the gene matches: 14. CDR3: CASSSDRAKGEANYGYTF. CDR3 sequence (DNA): TGTGCCAGCAGTTCCGACAGGGCCAAAGGGGAAGCTAACTATGGCTACACCTTC.

J is TRBJ2-2 and V is TRBV2; 7 nucleotides agree with TRBD2. This CDR3 comprises 16 residues. The germline V gene encodes CDR1 SNHLY and CDR2 FYNNEI. Trimming at V came to 3 bases and at J to 2 bases, leaving 6 bases not matched to a gene. CDR3 residues: CASSEFSGGNTGELFF. CDR3 nucleotides: TGTGCCAGCAGTGAGTTCTCGGGGGGAAACACCGGGGAGCTGTTTTTT.

This clone was seen a single time. The CDR3 reads CASRPQTGLSNQPQHF. CDR3 nucleotides: TGCGCCAGCAGACCGCAAACAGGGCTCAGCAATCAGCCCCAGCATTTT. This chain uses TRBV10-1 with TRBJ1-5; the D gene is possibly TRBD1 (6 bases). The V gene lost 6 bases and the J gene lost 1 base, with 16 bases spanning the gap. This CDR3 has 16 residues. CDR1 and CDR2 from the germline V gene are WNHNN and SYGVQD (reference sequence).

This chain uses TRBV5-1 with TRBJ2-7, with 13 nucleotides matching TRBD2. The germline gives CDR1 SGHRS, CDR2 YFSETQ. V lost 2 bases and J lost 0; bases outside the gene matches: 8. The CDR3 runs 18 residues. The CDR3 nucleotides are TGCGCCAGCAGCTTAGGACTAGCGGGGGCCCTATCCTCCTACGAGCAGTACTTC. Protein product: CASSLGLAGALSSYEQYF.

The rearrangement uses TRBV14 and TRBJ1-1; D not resolved. Per the germline V gene, CDR1 is SGHDN and CDR2 is FVKESK. The V end was cut by 1 base, the J end by 2 bases, with 8 bases between. The CDR3 loop spans 14 amino acids. CDR3 DNA: TGTGCCAGCAGCCAAGTAGCAGCTAACACTGAAGCTTTCTTT. Translated: CASSQVAANTEAFF.

CDR3 sequence (DNA): TGTGCTAGTGGTTTGGTAAACAGGGTCCCCAATGGCTACACCTTC. Translating gives CASGLVNRVPNGYTF. The chain combines TRBV12-5 with TRBJ1-2, with D possibly matching TRBD1 (6 bases). Looked up from germline, CDR1 is LGHNT and CDR2 is FRNRAP. The CDR3 sequence is 15 residues long. V was shortened by 0 bases and J by 6 bases, with 14 bases between the two germline ends.

A word on this clone: A junction end diverges from the germline sequence, so it may reflect a read error. The V call is TRBV5-1, the J call TRBJ1-2; no reliable D call. Germline loops: CDR1 SGHRS, CDR2 YFSETQ. The CDR3 length is 12 residues. CDR3 amino acids: CASSPDNSGYTF. The CDR3 DNA follows: TGCGCCAGCAGCCCAGACAACTCTGGCTACACCTTC. The whole variable domain, filled in from reference TRBV5-1 and TRBJ1-2, reads KAGVTQTPRYLIKTRGQQVTLSCSPISGHRSVSWYQQTPGQGLQFLFEYFSETQRNKGNFPGRFSGRQFSNSRSEMNVSTLELGDSALYLCASSPDNSGYTFGSGTRLTVV.

V usage is TRBV5-1 and J usage is TRBJ2-1, with D hard to call. Germline lookup yields CDR1 SGHRS and CDR2 YFSETQ. Trimming took 4 bases from V and 0 from J, leaving 11 bases between them. The CDR3 contains 15 residues. Written as DNA, the CDR3 is TGCGCCAGCAGCCAGATCCCTCTCTCCTACAATGAGCAGTTCTTC. Amino acid sequence: CASSQIPLSYNEQFF.

The chain is built from TRBV2 and TRBJ1-4; TRBD1 might be the D (5 bases). The CDR3 spans 15 residues. The germline V and J ends were trimmed by 2 bases and 6 bases, with 13 bases remaining between them. From germline, CDR1 is SNHLY and CDR2 FYNNEI. The DNA for the CDR3 is TGTGCCAGCAGTGAATTGGGGCCTGGAGATGAAAAACTGTTTTTT. It specifies CASSELGPGDEKLFF.

This sequence joins TRBV25-1 and TRBJ2-1, with TRBD2 as a possible D gene (5 bases). Trimming took 6 bases from V and 6 from J, leaving 15 bases between them. Germline V gives CDR1 MGHDK, CDR2 SYGVNS. The CDR3 is 14 amino acids. In DNA form, the CDR3 reads TGTGCCAGCAGCGAGGCCGGGATCGGCAATGAGCAGTTCTTC. The encoded protein is CASSEAGIGNEQFF.

J is TRBJ2-1 and V is TRBV5-1; 12 nucleotides match TRBD2. With V trimmed by 4 bases and J by 4 bases, 6 bases remained unmatched. The CDR3 runs 16 residues. The V gene's germline CDR1 is SGHRS and CDR2 YFSETQ. The CDR3 nucleotides are TGCGCCAGCAGCGTACGACTAGCGGGGGAATACAATGAGCAGTTCTTC. Amino acids: CASSVRLAGEYNEQFF.

This rearrangement joins TRBV12-5 to TRBJ2-3, with D possibly matching TRBD2 (6 bases). The CDR3 contains 16 residues. V was cut by 4 bases and J by 0 bases, with 14 bases left in between. The germline CDR1 and CDR2 sequences are LGHNT and FRNRAP. Here the CDR3 reads CASGWETSPSTDTQYF. The CDR3 DNA sequence: TGTGCTAGTGGTTGGGAAACTAGCCCCAGCACAGATACGCAGTATTTT.

CDR3 sequence: CSAHSTGEQFF. The CDR3 DNA sequence: TGCAGTGCTCACTCGACAGGTGAGCAGTTCTTC. The chain uses TRBV20-1 and TRBJ2-1; D may be TRBD1 (6 bases). Germline loops: CDR1 DFQATT, CDR2 SNEGSKA (reference sequence). The CDR3 sequence is 11 residues long. Trimming removed 5 bases from V and 9 bases from J, with 11 bases in between.

The chain uses TRBV9 and TRBJ1-2, with TRBD1 matching over 7 bases. This CDR3 spans 15 amino acids. Germline lookup yields CDR1 SGDLS and CDR2 YYNGEE. J lost 5 bases, V lost 3 bases, and 10 bases had no gene match. The CDR3, as DNA: TGTGCCAGCAGCGCCGACGGGACAGAGGCTTATGGCTACACCTTC. As protein: CASSADGTEAYGYTF.

This clone occurred once. The V gene is TRBV7-2, the J gene TRBJ2-7; 7 nucleotides match TRBD1. With 6 bases clipped from V and 1 base from J, the junction kept 3 bases outside the gene matches. Germline V gene data show CDR1 as SGHTA and CDR2 as FQGNSA. CDR3 length equals 13 residues. CDR3 loop: CASRGRGSYEQYF. The CDR3 region has the DNA TGTGCCAGCAGGGGCAGGGGGTCCTACGAGCAGTACTTC. Full variable domain (missing parts from reference TRBV7-2 and TRBJ2-7): GAGVSQSPSNKVTEKGKDVELRCDPISGHTALYWYRQSLGQGLEFLIYFQGNSAPDKSGLPSDRFSAERTGGSVSTLTIQRTQQEDSAVYLCASRGRGSYEQYFGPGTRLTVT.

The genes are TRBV4-1 and TRBJ2-1; D not certain. V was cut by 0 bases and J by 1 base, with 7 bases left in between. The CDR3 covers 15 residues. The germline gives CDR1 MGHRA, CDR2 YSYEKL. CDR3 in amino acids: CASSQDPVSYNEQFF. The DNA for the CDR3 is TGCGCCAGCAGCCAAGATCCAGTTTCCTACAATGAGCAGTTCTTC.

V gene TRBV6-6 combines with J gene TRBJ1-1; unclear D gene. The germline gives CDR1 MNHNY, CDR2 SVGAGI (reference sequence). CDR3 length: 13 residues. Trimming took off 3 bases at V and 6 bases at J, with 11 bases between the two ends. The CDR3: CASSYPPPSEAFF. The CDR3 DNA sequence: TGTGCCAGCAGTTATCCCCCCCCCTCTGAAGCTTTCTTT.

The chain recombines TRBV28 with TRBJ1-5; possibly TRBD1 for D (5 bases). This CDR3 has 15 amino acids. CDR1 and CDR2 (germline): MDHEN, SYDVKM. The V and J ends lost 4 bases and 1 base respectively, with 11 bases between them. The CDR3 DNA is TGTGCCAGCAGTTCGACAGACGCAAGCAATCAGCCCCAGCATTTT. Translation gives CASSSTDASNQPQHF.

The chain has TRBV7-3 and TRBJ2-2; TRBD2 is a possible D gene (6 bases). This CDR3 has 13 residues. V gave up 7 bases and J gave up 6 bases, with 12 bases separating them. Germline assignment: CDR1 SGHTA and CDR2 FQGTGA. CDR3 sequence reads: CASKLSGPGELFF. Here the CDR3 DNA reads TGTGCCAGCAAGCTAAGCGGGCCCGGGGAGCTGTTTTTT.

This chain joins TRBV12-5 and TRBJ2-5, with a possible D match to TRBD1 (6 bases). V was trimmed by 0 bases and J by 1 base, leaving 9 bases between them. Germline values: CDR1 LGHNT, CDR2 FRNRAP. CDR3 length equals 15 residues. The CDR3 is CASGLVTGIQETQYF. As DNA, the CDR3 is TGTGCTAGTGGTTTGGTAACAGGGATCCAAGAGACCCAGTACTTC.

The V and J genes are TRBV5-1 and TRBJ1-2, with TRBD1 identical over 10 bases. This CDR3 has 15 amino acids. In germline, CDR1 is SGHRS, CDR2 YFSETQ. The V gene end was trimmed by 4 bases and the J gene end by 4 bases; junction bases not matched to a gene: 7. For the CDR3, the DNA is TGCGCCAGCAGCACGGGACAGGGGATCCTCTATGGCTACACCTTC. Translating it yields CASSTGQGILYGYTF.

The gene calls are TRBV2 and TRBJ2-3; TRBD2 aligns across 8 bases. The CDR3 runs 14 residues. Per germline, CDR1 SNHLY and CDR2 FYNNEI. The J segment lost 2 bases and the V segment lost 3 bases, leaving 1 base of the junction unmatched. In DNA form, the CDR3 reads TGTGCCAGCAGTGAGCGGGGGGTCACAGATACGCAGTATTTT. This encodes CASSERGVTDTQYF. Full variable domain (outside the CDR3, taken from reference TRBV2 and TRBJ2-3): EPEVTQTPSHQVTQMGQEVILRCVPISNHLYFYWYRQILGQKVEFLVSFYNNEISEKSEIFDDQFSVERPDGSNFTLKIRSTKLEDSAMYFCASSERGVTDTQYFGPGTRLTVL.

The CDR3, as DNA: TGTGCCAGCAGTTTATGGGGGCCTGGGGCCAACGTCCTGACTTTC. Residues: CASSLWGPGANVLTF. This chain links TRBV27 with TRBJ2-6; tentatively, D is TRBD1 (6 bases). Per the germline V gene, CDR1 is MNHEY and CDR2 is SMNVEV (reference sequence). The CDR3 loop spans 15 amino acids. V lost 1 base and J lost 2, with 6 bases in between.

The chain links TRBV27 to TRBJ2-1; 13 nucleotides align to TRBD2. Germline values: CDR1 MNHEY, CDR2 SMNVEV (reference sequence). Unmatched junction bases numbered 0, after V lost 0 bases and J lost 7 bases. The CDR3 runs to 15 residues. The DNA for the CDR3 is TGTGCCAGCAGTTTATCGGGACTAGCGGGAAATGAGCAGTTCTTC. Protein: CASSLSGLAGNEQFF.

The V and J genes are TRBV27 and TRBJ2-7, with D possibly TRBD2 on 5 matching bases. The CDR3 spans 12 residues. V lost 10 bases and J lost 2, with 12 bases in between. The germline V gene encodes CDR1 MNHEY and CDR2 SMNVEV (reference sequence). CDR3 residues: CATRTPPYEQYF. The CDR3, as DNA: TGTGCCACCAGGACTCCTCCCTACGAGCAGTACTTC.

The V call is TRBV11-2, the J call TRBJ1-6; TRBD1 might be the D (6 bases). The germline V gene has CDR1 SGHAT and CDR2 FQNNGV. Deletions cut 6 bases from V and 7 bases from J, with 16 bases between. This CDR3 is built from 15 residues. CDR3 amino acids: CASRSLQGKNSPLHF. The DNA for the CDR3 is TGTGCCAGCAGGTCCCTTCAGGGGAAGAATTCACCCCTCCACTTT.

The chain joins TRBV6-6 to TRBJ1-1; D uncertain. The CDR3 has 13 residues. CDR1 is MNHNY and CDR2 is SVGAGI in the germline V gene (reference sequence). V dropped 6 bases and J dropped 2 bases, with 10 bases sitting between them. This CDR3 is CASREDSNTEAFF. The CDR3 DNA reads TGTGCCAGCAGGGAGGATTCCAACACTGAAGCTTTCTTT.